These 22 T cell receptor beta chains originate from one sample sequenced in a study of blood T cell repertoires in COVID-19. Profiled with immunoSEQ multiplex PCR; TCRdb holds only in-frame clones, not every one. The top ten clones hold about 3.2% of a sample with some 150,000 clones, approximately 79% of them seen once. The source material was PBMCs or T cells enriched from blood (not recorded which). The receptors were sampled from a woman aged 50 to 65 who had recovered from COVID-19.

The chain is built from TRBV9 and TRBJ1-2; D unresolved. The germline CDR1 and CDR2 sequences are SGDLS and YYNGEE. V lost 4 bases and J lost 2, with 12 bases in between. This CDR3 has 14 residues. CDR3 coding DNA: TGTGCCAGCAGCCCTCCGGGAGACAACTATGGCTACACCTTC. The encoded protein is CASSPPGDNYGYTF. The variable domain in full, with the rest retrieved from reference TRBV9 and TRBJ1-2, is DSGVTQTPKHLITATGQRVTLRCSPRSGDLSVYWYQQSLDQGLQFLIQYYNGEERAKGNILERFSAQQFPDLHSELNLSSLELGDSALYFCASSPPGDNYGYTFGSGTRLTVV.

The chain joins TRBV29-1 to TRBJ1-1, with D tentatively TRBD1 (6 bases). Germline lookup yields CDR1 SQVTM and CDR2 ANQGSEA. V was shortened by 7 bases and J by 8 bases, with 14 bases between the two germline ends. The CDR3 length is 11 residues. CDR3 DNA: TGCAGCGCTCTGGAGGACAGAGAAGCTTTCTTT. As protein: CSALEDREAFF.

J is TRBJ2-3 and V is TRBV10-3; D perhaps matches TRBD2 (5 bases). Germline V CDR1 and CDR2: ENHRY, SYGVKD. This CDR3 region has 15 residues. V lost 6 bases and J lost 2, with 15 bases in between. The CDR3 region has the DNA TGTGCCATCAGGGACTTTGCGGGCAACACAGATACGCAGTATTTT. It codes for CAIRDFAGNTDTQYF.

This sequence joins TRBV29-1 and TRBJ2-3; D perhaps matches TRBD2 (7 bases). Germline loops: CDR1 SQVTM, CDR2 ANQGSEA. The CDR3 contains 12 residues. CDR3 in amino acids: CTGGGRVDTQYF. DNA for the CDR3: TGCACTGGGGGGGGGCGAGTAGATACGCAGTATTTT.

The sample holds one count of this clone. The chain links TRBV6-5 to TRBJ1-1; 8 nucleotides line up with TRBD1. From germline, CDR1 is MNHEY and CDR2 SVGAGI. The J segment lost 1 base and the V segment lost 2 bases, leaving 6 bases of the junction unmatched. This CDR3 region has 16 residues. The CDR3 nucleotides are TGTGCCAGCAGTTACGGCGGGACAGGACGGAACACTGAAGCTTTCTTT. Amino acid sequence: CASSYGGTGRNTEAFF.

This clone was seen a handful of times. The chain joins TRBV5-5 to TRBJ2-3; 12 bases match TRBD1. Germline assignment: CDR1 SGHKS and CDR2 YYEKEE (reference sequence). The trim removed 3 bases at V and 4 bases at J, leaving 6 bases unmatched. The CDR3 consists of 16 residues. The CDR3 loop reads CASSWTGTGGADTQYF. DNA of the CDR3: TGTGCCAGCAGCTGGACCGGGACAGGGGGCGCAGATACGCAGTATTTT. The whole variable domain, remainder taken from reference TRBV5-5 and TRBJ2-3, is DAGVTQSPTHLIKTRGQQVTLRCSPISGHKSVSWYQQVLGQGPQFIFQYYEKEERGRGNFPDRFSARQFPNYSSELNVNALLLGDSALYLCASSWTGTGGADTQYFGPGTRLTVL.

This chain links TRBV6-5 with TRBJ1-4; D perhaps matches TRBD1 (5 bases). V shed 2 bases and J shed 4 bases, with 5 bases lying between them. The CDR3 covers 13 residues. CDR1 and CDR2 (germline): MNHEY, SVGAGI. CDR3 sequence: CASSYRGNEKLFF. CDR3 coding DNA: TGTGCCAGCAGTTACAGGGGTAATGAAAAACTGTTTTTT.

V and J are TRBV3-1 (or the pseudogene TRBV3-2) and TRBJ1-2, with D possibly matching TRBD1 (6 bases). Germline V gene lookup returns CDR1 LGHDT and CDR2 YNNKEL (reference sequence). This CDR3 comprises 15 residues. V was cut by 7 bases and J by 2 bases, with 17 bases left in between. CDR3 DNA sequence: TGTGCCAGCACCCTGGGGGCAGGGGTAAACTATGGCTACACCTTC. It encodes CASTLGAGVNYGYTF.

This clone was found many times. Other DNA sequences from this sample encode an identical CDR3 as well. J is TRBJ1-2 and V is TRBV7-9; TRBD1 matches at 12 bases. J was trimmed by 2 bases and V by 3 bases; bases with no gene match: 4. The CDR3 is 16 amino acids. Germline-derived CDR1 and CDR2 are SEHNR and FQNEAQ (reference sequence). The CDR3 here is CASSLGQGASNYGYTF. Here the CDR3 DNA reads TGTGCCAGCAGCTTGGGACAGGGGGCCTCCAACTATGGCTACACCTTC. Together with reference TRBV7-9 and TRBJ1-2, the CDR3 gives the full variable domain: DTGVSQNPRHKITKRGQNVTFRCDPISEHNRLYWYRQTLGQGPEFLTYFQNEAQLEKSRLLSDRFSAERPKGSFSTLEIQRTEQGDSAMYLCASSLGQGASNYGYTFGSGTRLTVV.

The J gene is TRBJ2-2, the V gene TRBV7-8; 8 bases fit TRBD2. The CDR3 runs 14 residues. Trimming took 5 bases from V and 3 from J; bases not matched to a gene: 2. CDR1 is SGHVS and CDR2 is FQNEAQ in the germline V gene. The CDR3 protein is CASSTRGDTGELFF. CDR3 nucleotide sequence: TGTGCCAGCAGCACGCGGGGGGACACCGGGGAGCTGTTTTTT.

Here the CDR3 reads CASSAGQVQFF. CDR3 DNA: TGTGCCAGCAGCGCCGGACAGGTGCAGTTCTTC. The rearrangement joins TRBV11-2 to TRBJ2-1, with 7 bases aligning to TRBD1. V dropped 5 bases and J dropped 12; count of bases not matched to a gene: 4. This CDR3 spans 11 amino acids. In germline, CDR1 is SGHAT, CDR2 FQNNGV.

This clone appeared a few times. The gene calls are TRBV29-1 and TRBJ1-1; 7 bases agree with TRBD1. Per the germline V gene, CDR1 is SQVTM and CDR2 is ANQGSEA. CDR3 length: 13 amino acids. The J segment lost 0 bases and the V segment lost 5 bases, leaving 3 bases of the junction unmatched. CDR3 sequence: CSVPGTVNTEAFF. In DNA, the CDR3 is TGCAGCGTTCCAGGGACAGTGAACACTGAAGCTTTCTTT.

The V gene is TRBV5-1, the J gene TRBJ2-5, with D possibly matching TRBD2 (6 bases). The CDR3 sequence is 12 residues long. The germline V and J ends were trimmed by 3 bases and 4 bases, with 7 bases remaining between them. Per germline, CDR1 SGHRS and CDR2 YFSETQ. This CDR3 reads CASSSTRETQYF. The DNA for the CDR3 is TGCGCCAGCAGCTCGACTAGAGAGACCCAGTACTTC. Full variable domain (outside the CDR3, taken from reference TRBV5-1 and TRBJ2-5): KAGVTQTPRYLIKTRGQQVTLSCSPISGHRSVSWYQQTPGQGLQFLFEYFSETQRNKGNFPGRFSGRQFSNSRSEMNVSTLELGDSALYLCASSSTRETQYFGPGTRLLVL.

This clone was detected once. The gene calls are TRBV6-5 and TRBJ1-1; weak D call: TRBD1 (6 bases). Trimming stripped 5 bases from V and 4 bases from J, with 17 bases between. The CDR3 runs 15 residues. CDR1 MNHEY and CDR2 SVGAGI come from the germline V gene. The CDR3 loop reads CASSTLQGAGTEAFF. CDR3 sequence (DNA): TGTGCCAGCAGTACCTTACAGGGCGCGGGCACTGAAGCTTTCTTT.

This chain uses TRBV6-6 with TRBJ1-5, with D perhaps matching TRBD1 (6 bases). The V end lost 6 bases, the J end lost 2 bases, and 14 bases lay between the germline ends. Germline V CDR1 and CDR2: MNHNY, SVGAGI (reference sequence). This CDR3 contains 15 residues. This CDR3 reads CASSTQGFGNQPQHF. Here the CDR3 DNA reads TGTGCCAGCAGCACCCAGGGGTTTGGCAATCAGCCCCAGCATTTT.

The rearrangement joins TRBV2 to TRBJ1-5, with a possible D match to TRBD1 (6 bases). V gave up 6 bases and J gave up 7 bases, with 25 bases separating them. CDR3 size: 17 residues. The V gene's germline CDR1 is SNHLY and CDR2 FYNNEI. CDR3 sequence (DNA): TGTGCCAGCAGCGCTACTACAGGGAAGGGGTTAAGACAGCCCCAGCATTTT. It yields the protein CASSATTGKGLRQPQHF.

This chain joins TRBV7-2 and TRBJ2-2, with 7 bases aligning to TRBD2. The germline V gene encodes CDR1 SGHTA and CDR2 FQGNSA. This CDR3 contains 15 residues. The trim removed 3 bases at V and 6 bases at J, leaving 7 bases unmatched. CDR3 in DNA: TGTGCCAGCAGCTTTGGCGGGAGAGACGCCGGGGAGCTGTTTTTT. Residues: CASSFGGRDAGELFF.

The chain carries TRBV11-1 and TRBJ2-2, with 8 bases that match TRBD2. Trimming cost V 6 bases and J 5 bases; bases outside gene matches: 11. Germline V gene data show CDR1 as SGHAT and CDR2 as FQDESV (reference sequence). This CDR3 contains 16 residues. CDR3 region: CASSPIAGSRTGELFF. CDR3 nucleotide sequence: TGTGCCAGCAGTCCTATAGCGGGATCACGGACCGGGGAGCTGTTTTTT.

A single count supports this clone. The chain is built from TRBV5-1 and TRBJ2-1, with 11 bases matching TRBD1. CDR1 is SGHRS and CDR2 is YFSETQ in the germline V gene. This CDR3 is built from 15 residues. The J segment lost 7 bases and the V segment lost 3 bases, leaving 6 bases of the junction unmatched. The CDR3 spells CASSSGQGARNEQFF. Written as DNA, the CDR3 is TGCGCCAGCAGCTCCGGACAGGGGGCGCGGAATGAGCAGTTCTTC.

The sample holds a few counts of this clone. The rearrangement links TRBV2 to TRBJ2-7, with 10 bases matching TRBD1. The germline CDR1 and CDR2 sequences are SNHLY and FYNNEI. This CDR3 spans 16 amino acids. The ends lost 4 bases at V and 3 bases at J; junction bases unmatched: 9. The CDR3: CASSGGPGQGSYEQYF. CDR3 in DNA: TGTGCCAGCAGTGGGGGGCCGGGACAGGGGAGCTACGAGCAGTACTTC.

The V call is TRBV27, the J call TRBJ1-1; D remains ambiguous. This CDR3 is built from 14 residues. V was shortened by 5 bases and J by 1 base, with 11 bases between the two germline ends. From germline, CDR1 is MNHEY and CDR2 SMNVEV (reference sequence). The CDR3 DNA sequence: TGTGCCAGCAGTCGTACCCCGCGGAACACTGAAGCTTTCTTT. Amino acid sequence: CASSRTPRNTEAFF.

The V call is TRBV29-1, the J call TRBJ2-5; D is ambiguous. This CDR3 spans 11 amino acids. The V end was cut by 1 base, the J end by 5 bases, with 5 bases between. Germline CDR1 and CDR2: SQVTM and ANQGSEA. CDR3 residues: CSVEVQETQYF. CDR3 coding DNA: TGCAGCGTTGAAGTCCAGGAGACCCAGTACTTC.